This TCR beta chain was documented in a study of blood T cell repertoires in COVID-19. Study-level information: The analysed material was cDNA or gDNA that came from T cells, B-cell-depleted T cells, or PBMCs.

As originally analysed: How many nucleated cells were present was estimated from reference gene primer amplification. Libraries were prepared by immunoSEQ multiplex PCR; TCRdb keeps only in-frame clonotypes and omits some of them. That table furnishes V, J and clone size, whereas the DNA furnished D and trimming. This sample carries some 48,000 clones, under 90% of them seen once, and the ten largest clones take 2% to 3%. Those enrolled in Seattle joined during active infection and were followed longitudinally afterward. Losses at the gene ends were 3 bases for V and 4 bases for J; bases not matched to a gene: 20. CDR1 and CDR2 (germline): KGHSH, LQKENI. The CDR3 consists of 20 residues.

The sequencing sample was made of peripheral blood. The rearrangement uses TRBV18 and TRBJ2-7; 11 nucleotides agree with TRBD2. The clonotype originates from an elderly woman with COVID-19, enrolled during active disease. CDR3 DNA sequence: TGTGCCAGCTCACCGAGAGGAGGGACTAGCGGCCCGGAAAGTGGATACGAGCAGTACTTC. Its protein product is CASSPRGGTSGPESGYEQYF.